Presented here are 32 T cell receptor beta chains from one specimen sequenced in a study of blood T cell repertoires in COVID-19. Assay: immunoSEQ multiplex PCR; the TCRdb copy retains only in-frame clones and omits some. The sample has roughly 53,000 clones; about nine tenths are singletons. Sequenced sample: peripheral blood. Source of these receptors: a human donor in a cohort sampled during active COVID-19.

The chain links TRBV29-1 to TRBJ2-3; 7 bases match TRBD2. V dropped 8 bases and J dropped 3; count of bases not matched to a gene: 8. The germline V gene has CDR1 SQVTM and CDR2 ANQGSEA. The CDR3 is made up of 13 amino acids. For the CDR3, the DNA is TGCAGCCTTTTGGGGGGGGTGACAGATACGCAGTATTTT. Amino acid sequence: CSLLGGVTDTQYF.

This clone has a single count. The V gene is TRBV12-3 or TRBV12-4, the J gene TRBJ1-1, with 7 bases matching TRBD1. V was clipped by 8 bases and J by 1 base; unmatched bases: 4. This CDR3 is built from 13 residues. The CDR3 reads CASRTGTNTEAFF. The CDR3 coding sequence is TGTGCCAGCCGGACAGGTACGAACACTGAAGCTTTCTTT.

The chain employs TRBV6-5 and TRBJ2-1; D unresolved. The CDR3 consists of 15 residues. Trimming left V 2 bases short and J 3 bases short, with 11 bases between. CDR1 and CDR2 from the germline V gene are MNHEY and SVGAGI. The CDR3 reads CASSYAPLGYNEQFF. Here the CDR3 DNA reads TGTGCCAGCAGTTACGCGCCCCTTGGCTACAATGAGCAGTTCTTC.

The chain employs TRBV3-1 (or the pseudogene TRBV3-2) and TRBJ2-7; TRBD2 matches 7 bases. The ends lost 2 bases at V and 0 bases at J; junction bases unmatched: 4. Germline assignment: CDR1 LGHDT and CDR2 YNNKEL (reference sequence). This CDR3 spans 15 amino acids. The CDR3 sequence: CASSQNGRSSYEQYF. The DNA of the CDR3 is TGTGCCAGCAGCCAAAACGGGAGGAGCTCCTACGAGCAGTACTTC.

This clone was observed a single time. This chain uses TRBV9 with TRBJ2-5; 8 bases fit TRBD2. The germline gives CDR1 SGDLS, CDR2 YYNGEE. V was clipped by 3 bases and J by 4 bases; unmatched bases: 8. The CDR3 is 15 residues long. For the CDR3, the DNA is TGTGCCAGCAGCGCGTATAGCGGGGAGGGAGAGACCCAGTACTTC. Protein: CASSAYSGEGETQYF. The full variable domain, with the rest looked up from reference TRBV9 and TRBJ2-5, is DSGVTQTPKHLITATGQRVTLRCSPRSGDLSVYWYQQSLDQGLQFLIQYYNGEERAKGNILERFSAQQFPDLHSELNLSSLELGDSALYFCASSAYSGEGETQYFGPGTRLLVL.

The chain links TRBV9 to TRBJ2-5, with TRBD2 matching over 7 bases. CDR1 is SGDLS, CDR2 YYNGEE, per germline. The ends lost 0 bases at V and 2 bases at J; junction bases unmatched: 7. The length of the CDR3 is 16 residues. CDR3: CASSVDPAGTQETQYF. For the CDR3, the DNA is TGTGCCAGCAGCGTAGACCCAGCGGGGACTCAAGAGACCCAGTACTTC.

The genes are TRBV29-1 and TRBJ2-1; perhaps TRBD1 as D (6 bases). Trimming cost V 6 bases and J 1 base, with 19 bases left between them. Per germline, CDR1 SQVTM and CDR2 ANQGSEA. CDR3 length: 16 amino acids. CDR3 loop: CSVQGSQIDSYNEQFF. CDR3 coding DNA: TGCAGCGTACAGGGCTCCCAGATAGATTCCTACAATGAGCAGTTCTTC.

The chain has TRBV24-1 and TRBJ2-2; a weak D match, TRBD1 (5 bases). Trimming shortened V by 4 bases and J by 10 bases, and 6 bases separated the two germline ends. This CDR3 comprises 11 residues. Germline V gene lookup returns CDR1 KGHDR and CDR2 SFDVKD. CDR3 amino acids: CATSEGEELFF. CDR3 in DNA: TGTGCCACCAGTGAAGGGGAGGAGCTGTTTTTT.

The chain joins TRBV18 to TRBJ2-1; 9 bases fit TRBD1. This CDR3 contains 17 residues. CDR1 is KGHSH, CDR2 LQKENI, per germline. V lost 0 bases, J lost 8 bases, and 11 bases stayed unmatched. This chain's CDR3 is CASSPPVGQGRSDEQFF. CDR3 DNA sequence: TGTGCCAGCTCACCACCGGTCGGACAGGGGAGAAGCGATGAGCAGTTCTTC.

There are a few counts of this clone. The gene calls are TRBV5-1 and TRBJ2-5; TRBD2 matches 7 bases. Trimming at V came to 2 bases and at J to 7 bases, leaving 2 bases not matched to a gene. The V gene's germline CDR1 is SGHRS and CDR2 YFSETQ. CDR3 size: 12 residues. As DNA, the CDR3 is TGCGCCAGCAGCTTACCGGGGGGGACCCAGTACTTC. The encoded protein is CASSLPGGTQYF.

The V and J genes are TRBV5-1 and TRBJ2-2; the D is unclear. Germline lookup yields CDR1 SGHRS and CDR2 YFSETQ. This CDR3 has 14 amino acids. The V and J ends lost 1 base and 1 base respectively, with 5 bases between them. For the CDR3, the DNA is TGCGCCAGCAGCTTGCGGGTGAACACCGGGGAGCTGTTTTTT. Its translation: CASSLRVNTGELFF.

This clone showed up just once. The CDR3, as DNA: TGTGCCACCAGTGATACAGGGGGCAGCACCGGGGAGCTGTTTTTT. Translating it yields CATSDTGGSTGELFF. The rearrangement joins TRBV24-1 to TRBJ2-2, with TRBD1 identical over 9 bases. V lost 3 bases and J lost 4; bases outside the gene matches: 2. The CDR3 loop spans 15 amino acids. CDR1 is KGHDR and CDR2 is SFDVKD in the germline V gene.

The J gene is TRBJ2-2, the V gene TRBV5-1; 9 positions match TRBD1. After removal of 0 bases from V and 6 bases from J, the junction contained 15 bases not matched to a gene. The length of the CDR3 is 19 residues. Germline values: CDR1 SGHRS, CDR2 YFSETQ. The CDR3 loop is CASSLDPGQGREKAGELFF. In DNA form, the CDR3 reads TGCGCCAGCAGCTTGGATCCGGGACAGGGTCGGGAAAAGGCCGGGGAGCTGTTTTTT.

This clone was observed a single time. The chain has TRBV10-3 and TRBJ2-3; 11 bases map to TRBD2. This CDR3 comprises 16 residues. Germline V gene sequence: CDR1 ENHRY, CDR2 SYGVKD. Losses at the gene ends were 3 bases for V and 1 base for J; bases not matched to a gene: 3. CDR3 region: CAISDGLAGRTDTQYF. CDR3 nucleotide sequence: TGTGCCATCAGTGACGGACTAGCGGGCCGCACAGATACGCAGTATTTT.

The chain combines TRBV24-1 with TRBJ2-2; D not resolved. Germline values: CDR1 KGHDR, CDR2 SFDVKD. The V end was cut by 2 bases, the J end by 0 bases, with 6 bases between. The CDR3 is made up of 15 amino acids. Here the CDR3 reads CATSDYGANTGELFF. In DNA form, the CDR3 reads TGTGCCACCAGTGATTATGGAGCGAACACCGGGGAGCTGTTTTTT.

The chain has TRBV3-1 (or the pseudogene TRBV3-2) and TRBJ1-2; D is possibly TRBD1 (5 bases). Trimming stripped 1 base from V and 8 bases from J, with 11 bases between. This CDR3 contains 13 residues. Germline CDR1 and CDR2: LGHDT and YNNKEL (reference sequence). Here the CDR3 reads CASSQGRGAGYTF. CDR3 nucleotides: TGTGCCAGCAGCCAAGGTAGGGGTGCGGGCTACACCTTC.

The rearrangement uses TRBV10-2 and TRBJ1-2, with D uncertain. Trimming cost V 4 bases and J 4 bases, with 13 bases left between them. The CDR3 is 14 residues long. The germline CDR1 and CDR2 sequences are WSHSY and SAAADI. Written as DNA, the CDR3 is TGCGCCAGCAGTGGGTATGGTACGGGCTATGGCTACACCTTC. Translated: CASSGYGTGYGYTF.

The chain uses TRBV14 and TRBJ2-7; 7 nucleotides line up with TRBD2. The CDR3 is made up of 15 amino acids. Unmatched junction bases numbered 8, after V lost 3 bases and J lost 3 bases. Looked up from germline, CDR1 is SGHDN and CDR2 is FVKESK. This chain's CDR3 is CASSQGSGDYYEQYF. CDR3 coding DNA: TGTGCCAGCAGCCAGGGTTCCGGGGACTACTACGAGCAGTACTTC.

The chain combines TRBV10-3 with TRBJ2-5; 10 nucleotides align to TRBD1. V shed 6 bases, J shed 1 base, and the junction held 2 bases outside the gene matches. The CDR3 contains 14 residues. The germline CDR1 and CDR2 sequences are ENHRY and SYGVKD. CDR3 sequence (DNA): TGTGCCATCAGCCGGGACAGGGGCCAAGAGACCCAGTACTTC. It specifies CAISRDRGQETQYF.

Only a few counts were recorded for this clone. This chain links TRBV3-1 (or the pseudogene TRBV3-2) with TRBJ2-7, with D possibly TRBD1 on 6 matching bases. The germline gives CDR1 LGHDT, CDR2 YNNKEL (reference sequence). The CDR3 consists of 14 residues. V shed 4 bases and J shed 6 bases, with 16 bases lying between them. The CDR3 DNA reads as TGTGCCAGCAGCCGTGAAGGGGGTCTACTCGAGCAGTACTTC. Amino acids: CASSREGGLLEQYF.

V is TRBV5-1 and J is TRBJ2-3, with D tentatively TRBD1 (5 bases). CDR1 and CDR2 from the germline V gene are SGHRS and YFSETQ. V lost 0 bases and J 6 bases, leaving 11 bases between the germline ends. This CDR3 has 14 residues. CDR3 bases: TGCGCCAGCAGCTTGGGTACAGGTAGCGATACGCAGTATTTT. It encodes CASSLGTGSDTQYF.

The CDR3: CTSSQGGSYEQYF. The DNA for the CDR3 is TGCACCAGCAGCCAGGGAGGGAGCTACGAGCAGTACTTC. The V call is TRBV1, the J call TRBJ2-7; the table's TRBD2 call for D was not verified on the DNA. TRBV1 is a listed pseudogene. The CDR3 is made up of 13 amino acids.

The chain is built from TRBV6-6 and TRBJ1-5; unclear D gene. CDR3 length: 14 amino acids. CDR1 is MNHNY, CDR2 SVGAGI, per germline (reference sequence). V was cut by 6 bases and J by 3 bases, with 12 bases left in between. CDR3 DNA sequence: TGTGCCAGCAGAAAGCGGTCAGCCAATCAGCCCCAGCATTTT. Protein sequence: CASRKRSANQPQHF.

CDR3 sequence (DNA): TGCGCCAGCACTTCGGGGGGGGATCCCTACGAGCAGTACTTC. Its protein product is CASTSGGDPYEQYF. The chain joins TRBV5-1 to TRBJ2-7, with 8 nucleotides matching TRBD2. CDR1 is SGHRS, CDR2 YFSETQ, per germline. The junction had 7 bases not matched to a gene; V was cut back by 6 bases and J by 2 bases. This CDR3 is built from 14 residues.

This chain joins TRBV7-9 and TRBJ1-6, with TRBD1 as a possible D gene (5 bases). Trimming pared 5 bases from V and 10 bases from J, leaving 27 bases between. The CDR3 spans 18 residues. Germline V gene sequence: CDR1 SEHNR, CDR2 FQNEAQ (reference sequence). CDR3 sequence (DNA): TGTGCCAGCAGCCGCTCTCCCGGGGGGGGGTTGCTAGAGTCACCCCTCCACTTT. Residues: CASSRSPGGGLLESPLHF.

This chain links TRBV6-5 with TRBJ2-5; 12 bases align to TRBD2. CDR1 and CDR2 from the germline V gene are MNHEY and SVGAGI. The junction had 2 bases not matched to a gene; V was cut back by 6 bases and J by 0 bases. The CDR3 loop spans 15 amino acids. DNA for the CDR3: TGTGCCAGCAGCACTAGCGGGGGGCACCAAGAGACCCAGTACTTC. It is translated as CASSTSGGHQETQYF.

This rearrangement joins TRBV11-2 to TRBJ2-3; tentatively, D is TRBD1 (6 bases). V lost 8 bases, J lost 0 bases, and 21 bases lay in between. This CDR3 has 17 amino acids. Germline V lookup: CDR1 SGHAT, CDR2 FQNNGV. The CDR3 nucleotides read TGTGCCAGCGGCGTGAGGGGGAGAATCCGAAGCACAGATACGCAGTATTTT. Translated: CASGVRGRIRSTDTQYF.

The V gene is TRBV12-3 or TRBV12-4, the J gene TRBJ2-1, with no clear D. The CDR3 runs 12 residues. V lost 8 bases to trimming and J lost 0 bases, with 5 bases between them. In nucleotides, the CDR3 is TGTGCCAGCTCCCTCTCCTACAATGAGCAGTTCTTC. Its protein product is CASSLSYNEQFF.

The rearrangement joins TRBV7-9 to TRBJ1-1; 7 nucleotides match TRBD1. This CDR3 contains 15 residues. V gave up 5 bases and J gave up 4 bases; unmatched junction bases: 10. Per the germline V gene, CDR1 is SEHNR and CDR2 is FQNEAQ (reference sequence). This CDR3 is CASSIYRGEGTEAFF. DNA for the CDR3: TGTGCCAGCAGCATCTACAGGGGAGAGGGCACTGAAGCTTTCTTT.

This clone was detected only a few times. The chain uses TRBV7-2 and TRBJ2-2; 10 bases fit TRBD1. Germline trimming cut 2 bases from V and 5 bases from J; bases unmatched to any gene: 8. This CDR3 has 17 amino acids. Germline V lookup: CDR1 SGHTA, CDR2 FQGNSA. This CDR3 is CASSLRDRGGVTGELFF. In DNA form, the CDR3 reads TGTGCCAGCAGCTTAAGGGACAGGGGAGGCGTGACCGGGGAGCTGTTTTTT.

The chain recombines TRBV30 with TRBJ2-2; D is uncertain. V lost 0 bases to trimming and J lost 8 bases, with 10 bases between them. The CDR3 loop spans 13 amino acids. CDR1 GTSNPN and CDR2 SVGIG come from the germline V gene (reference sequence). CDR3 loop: CAWSVSLSGELFF. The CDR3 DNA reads TGTGCCTGGAGTGTAAGCCTTTCGGGGGAGCTGTTTTTT.

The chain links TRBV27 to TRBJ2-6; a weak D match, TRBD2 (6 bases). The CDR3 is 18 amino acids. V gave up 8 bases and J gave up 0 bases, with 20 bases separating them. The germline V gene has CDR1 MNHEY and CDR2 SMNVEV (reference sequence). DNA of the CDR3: TGTGCCAGCGGTCGCCGGATGGGGGGACCCTCTGGGGCCAACGTCCTGACTTTC. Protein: CASGRRMGGPSGANVLTF.